A selection of T cell receptor beta chains follows, all from one sample in a study of blood T cell repertoires in COVID-19. Clones were sequenced by immunoSEQ multiplex PCR, and TCRdb holds only the in-frame ones, with some missing. The sample shows 65,000 to 95,000 clones, approximately 90% of them seen only once. The specimen sequenced was peripheral blood. Receptors originate from a man aged 70-80 years with active or convalescent COVID-19. Each CDR3 is given with its conserved first and last residue. Each record gives: clone size, D gene, V gene, J gene, CDR3 protein, CDR3 DNA. D genes are given only for firm matches. Size tells how often a clone was seen (once, few, many) or the class of an expanded clone, and some rows leave it out.

abundance: -; d_gene: -; v_gene: TRBV15; j_gene: TRBJ2-1; CDR3aa: CATSRDRRGWNEQFF; CDR3nt: TGTGCCACCAGCAGAGATCGAAGGGGCTGGAATGAGCAGTTCTTC
abundance: -; d_gene: -; v_gene: TRBV27; j_gene: TRBJ2-6; CDR3aa: CASSFSPHTAASSGANVLTF; CDR3nt: TGTGCCAGCAGTTTTTCCCCACACACAGCCGCCTCCTCTGGGGCCAACGTCCTGACTTTC
abundance: -; d_gene: -; v_gene: TRBV28; j_gene: TRBJ2-7; CDR3aa: CASSSPHRTASSYEQYF; CDR3nt: TGTGCCAGCAGTTCCCCCCACAGGACAGCGAGCTCCTACGAGCAGTACTTC
abundance: -; d_gene: TRBD1; v_gene: TRBV5-1; j_gene: TRBJ2-5; CDR3aa: CASSWGTGGGYQETQYF; CDR3nt: TGCGCCAGCAGCTGGGGGACAGGGGGAGGTTACCAAGAGACCCAGTACTTC
abundance: -; d_gene: -; v_gene: TRBV15; j_gene: TRBJ1-6; CDR3aa: CATSRKEGSGSYNSPLHF; CDR3nt: TGTGCCACCAGCAGAAAAGAAGGTTCAGGCTCCTATAATTCACCCCTCCACTTT
abundance: once; d_gene: -; v_gene: TRBV4-1; j_gene: TRBJ1-2; CDR3aa: CASSQDAADYGYTF; CDR3nt: TGCGCCAGCAGCCAAGATGCGGCAGATTATGGCTACACCTTC
abundance: once; d_gene: -; v_gene: TRBV5-1; j_gene: TRBJ1-1; CDR3aa: CASSLQGRNTEAFF; CDR3nt: TGCGCCAGCAGCCTACAGGGAAGGAACACTGAAGCTTTCTTT
abundance: few; d_gene: -; v_gene: TRBV7-9; j_gene: TRBJ1-1; CDR3aa: CASSLARVNTEAFF; CDR3nt: TGTGCCAGCAGCTTAGCCAGGGTGAACACTGAAGCTTTCTTT
abundance: -; d_gene: -; v_gene: TRBV4-2; j_gene: TRBJ1-6; CDR3aa: CASSQDRSGALHF; CDR3nt: TGTGCCAGCAGCCAAGATCGGTCCGGGGCCCTCCACTTT
abundance: -; d_gene: TRBD2; v_gene: TRBV28; j_gene: TRBJ2-5; CDR3aa: CASSSASGDQETQYF; CDR3nt: TGTGCCAGCAGTAGTGCTAGCGGAGACCAAGAGACCCAGTACTTC
abundance: -; d_gene: -; v_gene: TRBV2; j_gene: TRBJ2-3; CDR3aa: CASTLLVADTQYF; CDR3nt: TGTGCCAGCACACTACTAGTCGCAGATACGCAGTATTTT
abundance: -; d_gene: -; v_gene: TRBV12-5; j_gene: TRBJ1-1; CDR3aa: CASGLTSQGTEAFF; CDR3nt: TGTGCTAGTGGTTTGACATCCCAGGGAACTGAAGCTTTCTTT
abundance: -; d_gene: -; v_gene: TRBV2; j_gene: TRBJ1-3; CDR3aa: CASSEARQAGNTIYF; CDR3nt: TGTGCCAGCAGTGAAGCCAGGCAAGCTGGAAACACCATATATTTT
abundance: -; d_gene: TRBD1; v_gene: TRBV3-1/TRBV3-2; j_gene: TRBJ1-5; CDR3aa: CASSRTTGGGPQHF; CDR3nt: TGTGCCAGCAGCCGAACTACAGGGGGTGGGCCCCAGCATTTT
abundance: once; d_gene: TRBD1; v_gene: TRBV12-5; j_gene: TRBJ2-5; CDR3aa: CASLHRGPQYQETQYF; CDR3nt: TGTGCTAGTCTTCATAGGGGGCCTCAGTACCAAGAGACCCAGTACTTC
abundance: -; d_gene: -; v_gene: TRBV19; j_gene: TRBJ1-5; CDR3aa: CASSGFENQPQHF; CDR3nt: TGTGCCAGTTCGGGATTTGAGAATCAGCCCCAGCATTTT
abundance: once; d_gene: TRBD1; v_gene: TRBV19; j_gene: TRBJ1-2; CDR3aa: CASSIRQDTGGDHYGYTF; CDR3nt: TGTGCCAGTAGTATACGCCAAGATACAGGGGGAGACCACTATGGCTACACCTTC
abundance: -; d_gene: TRBD2; v_gene: TRBV28; j_gene: TRBJ2-3; CDR3aa: CASSPTSGRGGTDTQYF; CDR3nt: TGTGCCAGCAGTCCCACTAGCGGGAGGGGTGGCACAGATACGCAGTATTTT
abundance: -; d_gene: -; v_gene: TRBV14; j_gene: TRBJ2-3; CDR3aa: CASSQVNSYTDTQYF; CDR3nt: TGTGCCAGCAGCCAAGTTAACTCCTACACAGATACGCAGTATTTT
abundance: -; d_gene: -; v_gene: TRBV7-2; j_gene: TRBJ2-5; CDR3aa: CASSLASRGHSETQYF; CDR3nt: TGTGCCAGCAGCTTAGCGAGCAGGGGTCATTCGGAGACCCAGTACTTC
abundance: few; d_gene: TRBD1; v_gene: TRBV19; j_gene: TRBJ1-5; CDR3aa: CASTDRVWTNQPQHF; CDR3nt: TGTGCCAGCACGGACAGGGTTTGGACAAATCAGCCCCAGCATTTT
abundance: -; d_gene: -; v_gene: TRBV4-2; j_gene: TRBJ1-2; CDR3aa: CASSQDSIMGGLGYTF; CDR3nt: TGTGCCAGCAGCCAAGACAGTATTATGGGAGGTCTAGGCTACACCTTC
abundance: -; d_gene: -; v_gene: TRBV7-8; j_gene: TRBJ1-5; CDR3aa: CASSPQSGSGQPQHF; CDR3nt: TGTGCCAGCAGCCCACAATCAGGCTCCGGTCAGCCCCAGCATTTT
abundance: -; d_gene: -; v_gene: TRBV7-8; j_gene: TRBJ2-3; CDR3aa: CASSLKASADTQYF; CDR3nt: TGTGCCAGCAGCTTAAAAGCATCTGCAGATACGCAGTATTTT
abundance: -; d_gene: TRBD1; v_gene: TRBV29-1; j_gene: TRBJ2-7; CDR3aa: CSILTGPYEQYF; CDR3nt: TGCAGCATATTGACAGGGCCCTACGAGCAGTACTTC
abundance: -; d_gene: -; v_gene: TRBV5-1; j_gene: TRBJ2-1; CDR3aa: CASSLNSNNEQFF; CDR3nt: TGCGCCAGCAGCTTGAACTCTAACAATGAGCAGTTCTTC
abundance: -; d_gene: -; v_gene: TRBV19; j_gene: TRBJ2-6; CDR3aa: CASSIGEGSGANVLTF; CDR3nt: TGTGCCAGTAGTATAGGAGAGGGCTCTGGGGCCAACGTCCTGACTTTC
abundance: -; d_gene: -; v_gene: TRBV10-3; j_gene: TRBJ2-5; CDR3aa: CAISGSFQETQYF; CDR3nt: TGTGCCATCAGTGGGAGTTTTCAAGAGACCCAGTACTTC
abundance: -; d_gene: -; v_gene: TRBV6-2/TRBV6-3; j_gene: TRBJ1-1; CDR3aa: CASSYSSGSTEAFF; CDR3nt: TGTGCCAGCAGTTACTCGTCAGGCTCCACTGAAGCTTTCTTT
abundance: few; d_gene: -; v_gene: TRBV27; j_gene: TRBJ2-2; CDR3aa: CASSLSVGELFF; CDR3nt: TGTGCCAGCAGTTTGTCCGTCGGGGAGCTGTTTTTT
abundance: -; d_gene: TRBD1; v_gene: TRBV28; j_gene: TRBJ1-5; CDR3aa: CASSPRRTGENQPQHF; CDR3nt: TGTGCCAGCAGTCCCCGGCGGACAGGCGAAAATCAGCCCCAGCATTTT
abundance: -; d_gene: TRBD2; v_gene: TRBV27; j_gene: TRBJ2-2; CDR3aa: CASRLAGRNTGELFF; CDR3nt: TGTGCCAGCAGGCTAGCGGGGAGGAACACCGGGGAGCTGTTTTTT
abundance: -; d_gene: TRBD1; v_gene: TRBV5-1; j_gene: TRBJ1-4; CDR3aa: CASSLPGQPEKLFF; CDR3nt: TGCGCCAGCAGCTTACCGGGACAGCCTGAAAAACTGTTTTTT
abundance: -; d_gene: -; v_gene: TRBV3-1/TRBV3-2; j_gene: TRBJ1-5; CDR3aa: CASSQGGFGGQPQHF; CDR3nt: TGTGCCAGCAGCCAAGGAGGGTTCGGGGGGCAGCCCCAGCATTTT
abundance: -; d_gene: -; v_gene: TRBV5-4; j_gene: TRBJ1-1; CDR3aa: CASSSRQVNTEAFF; CDR3nt: TGTGCCAGCAGCTCTCGACAAGTGAACACTGAAGCTTTCTTT
abundance: -; d_gene: TRBD1; v_gene: TRBV3-1/TRBV3-2; j_gene: TRBJ2-2; CDR3aa: CASSQRGQGRFGELFF; CDR3nt: TGTGCCAGCAGCCAGCGGGGACAGGGGAGGTTCGGGGAGCTGTTTTTT
abundance: -; d_gene: TRBD1; v_gene: TRBV28; j_gene: TRBJ2-5; CDR3aa: CASSSHGQGLRETQYF; CDR3nt: TGTGCCAGCAGTTCCCACGGACAGGGGCTGCGAGAGACCCAGTACTTC
abundance: -; d_gene: -; v_gene: TRBV6-1; j_gene: TRBJ2-7; CDR3aa: CASSEGGAGEQYF; CDR3nt: TGTGCCAGCAGTGAGGGGGGGGCCGGCGAGCAGTACTTC
abundance: -; d_gene: TRBD2; v_gene: TRBV19; j_gene: TRBJ2-2; CDR3aa: CASREGGGGANTGELFF; CDR3nt: TGTGCCAGTCGGGAGGGCGGCGGGGGGGCGAACACCGGGGAGCTGTTTTTT
abundance: -; d_gene: -; v_gene: TRBV15; j_gene: TRBJ1-5; CDR3aa: CATSTSWVRGGYSNQPQHF; CDR3nt: TGTGCCACCAGCACTTCTTGGGTCAGGGGCGGTTATAGCAATCAGCCCCAGCATTTT
abundance: -; d_gene: TRBD1; v_gene: TRBV4-2; j_gene: TRBJ2-7; CDR3aa: CASSQAGTGVDEQYF; CDR3nt: TGTGCCAGCAGCCAAGCCGGGACAGGGGTGGACGAGCAGTACTTC
abundance: -; d_gene: TRBD1; v_gene: TRBV11-2; j_gene: TRBJ2-5; CDR3aa: CASSFLDRDRVAQYF; CDR3nt: TGTGCCAGCAGCTTCTTGGACAGAGACAGGGTGGCCCAGTACTTC
abundance: -; d_gene: -; v_gene: TRBV10-3; j_gene: TRBJ1-2; CDR3aa: CAISGVGVSNYGYTF; CDR3nt: TGTGCCATCAGTGGGGTAGGGGTGTCTAACTATGGCTACACCTTC